A single sample gave rise to the 12 T cell receptor beta chains below, sequenced in a study of cytomegalovirus exposure and HLA in healthy donors. Use of 60 Vbeta and 13 Jbeta primers characterized the PCR. Sequencing was performed with immunoSEQ multiplex PCR; in TCRdb, only in-frame clones are kept and a portion is missing. The sample yields tens of thousands of clones, roughly two thirds seen once. The specimen sequenced was PBMCs. These receptors were obtained from a man aged 25 to 45 in good health and CMV-seronegative.

Only a few counts were recorded for this clone. This rearrangement joins TRBV2 to TRBJ1-5, with D possibly being TRBD1 (5 bases). The germline gives CDR1 SNHLY, CDR2 FYNNEI. V lost 6 bases, J lost 3 bases, and 12 bases lay in between. The CDR3 extends over 14 amino acids. CDR3 protein: CASSVSGNNQPQHF. In nucleotides, the CDR3 is TGTGCCAGCAGCGTCTCAGGGAACAATCAGCCCCAGCATTTT.

The chain has TRBV6-4 and TRBJ2-1, with TRBD1 matching over 9 bases. The trim removed 6 bases at V and 5 bases at J, leaving 8 bases unmatched. Germline V gene sequence: CDR1 MRHNA, CDR2 SNTAGT. CDR3 length: 15 amino acids. DNA for the CDR3: TGTGCCAGCAGGGCCGGGACAGGGTTTAACAATGAGCAGTTCTTC. This encodes CASRAGTGFNNEQFF.

The rearrangement uses TRBV2 and TRBJ2-7; 8 bases match TRBD2. Germline CDR1 reads SNHLY; CDR2 reads FYNNEI. The CDR3 contains 15 residues. The ends lost 3 bases at V and 3 bases at J; junction bases unmatched: 7. The CDR3 spells CASSDLTSGLYEQYF. The CDR3 DNA reads TGTGCCAGCAGTGACTTAACTAGCGGCCTCTACGAGCAGTACTTC.

The rearrangement uses TRBV6-4 and TRBJ2-1; 8 nucleotides line up with TRBD1. CDR3 length equals 15 residues. The V segment lost 3 bases and the J segment 6 bases; nucleotides outside the gene matches: 7. Germline loops: CDR1 MRHNA, CDR2 SNTAGT. CDR3 region: CASSESGGSGNEQFF. The CDR3 DNA is TGTGCCAGCAGTGAGTCAGGGGGCAGCGGCAATGAGCAGTTCTTC.

The chain employs TRBV11-2 and TRBJ1-2, with D possibly being TRBD1 (5 bases). Germline assignment: CDR1 SGHAT and CDR2 FQNNGV. CDR3 size: 14 residues. Trimming took off 5 bases at V and 4 bases at J, with 14 bases between the two ends. The CDR3 sequence: CASSPWAGVYGYTF. The CDR3 nucleotides are TGTGCCAGCAGCCCGTGGGCGGGGGTCTATGGCTACACCTTC.

The V and J genes are TRBV4-1 and TRBJ2-5; 8 nucleotides match TRBD2. The CDR3 is 16 amino acids. Unmatched junction bases numbered 9, after V lost 1 base and J lost 5 bases. Germline values: CDR1 MGHRA, CDR2 YSYEKL. The CDR3 nucleotides are TGCGCCAGCAGCCAAGGGAGACGGGGGGGCCACGAGACCCAGTACTTC. Encoded protein: CASSQGRRGGHETQYF.

V gene TRBV19 combines with J gene TRBJ2-7, with D possibly TRBD1 on 5 matching bases. V was pared by 3 bases and J by 5 bases, with 14 bases between. Looked up from germline, CDR1 is LNHDA and CDR2 is SQIVND (reference sequence). The CDR3 is made up of 14 amino acids. The CDR3 bases are TGTGCCAGTAGTATGACAGTTCCGAGCGACGAGCAGTACTTC. This translates into CASSMTVPSDEQYF.

The chain is built from TRBV29-1 and TRBJ2-3; 7 bases match TRBD2. J gave up 1 base and V 4 bases, and 5 bases lay outside the gene matches. This CDR3 has 14 residues. CDR1 SQVTM and CDR2 ANQGSEA come from the germline V gene. The CDR3 loop reads CSVAGRGGTDTQYF. CDR3 sequence (DNA): TGCAGCGTTGCTGGACGGGGGGGCACAGATACGCAGTATTTT.

This clone was counted only a few times. The chain couples TRBV6-1 to TRBJ1-1; the D is unclear. The V and J ends lost 9 bases and 2 bases respectively, with 13 bases between them. The length of the CDR3 is 13 residues. Looked up from germline, CDR1 is MNHNS and CDR2 is SASEGT. The CDR3 sequence: CASSVASNTEAFF. The CDR3, as DNA: TGTGCCAGTAGCGTTGCGTCTAACACTGAAGCTTTCTTT.

This chain links TRBV7-2 with TRBJ2-5, with 10 bases aligning to TRBD1. V shed 5 bases and J 7 bases; nucleotides not matched to a gene: 7. Per germline, CDR1 SGHTA and CDR2 FQGNSA. The CDR3 sequence is 14 residues long. In DNA, the CDR3 is TGTGCCAGCAGCCACGGGACAGGGGCTGCGACCCAGTACTTC. As protein: CASSHGTGAATQYF.

This clone was detected a few times. This CDR3 reads CASSPQGVNTEAFF. The CDR3 DNA reads TGCGCCAGCAGCCCACAGGGGGTGAACACTGAAGCTTTCTTT. The chain recombines TRBV5-1 with TRBJ1-1, with TRBD1 identical over 8 bases. V shed 4 bases and J 0 bases; nucleotides not matched to a gene: 2. Germline CDR1 and CDR2: SGHRS and YFSETQ. This CDR3 comprises 14 residues. Combining the CDR3 with reference TRBV5-1 and TRBJ1-1 gives the whole variable domain KAGVTQTPRYLIKTRGQQVTLSCSPISGHRSVSWYQQTPGQGLQFLFEYFSETQRNKGNFPGRFSGRQFSNSRSEMNVSTLELGDSALYLCASSPQGVNTEAFFGQGTRLTVV.

J is TRBJ2-7 and V is TRBV6-1, with TRBD1 as a possible D gene (6 bases). V lost 6 bases to trimming and J lost 3 bases, with 15 bases between them. The CDR3 extends over 14 amino acids. Per the germline V gene, CDR1 is MNHNS and CDR2 is SASEGT. The CDR3 region is CASRIGTNLYEQYF. For the CDR3, the DNA is TGTGCCAGCAGGATCGGGACAAATCTCTACGAGCAGTACTTC.